Following are 30 T cell receptor beta chains from one sample sequenced in a study of T cells in Graves' hyperthyroidism and ophthalmopathy. Amplification yielded TCR beta CDR3 regions, with RNA transcripts as the source. Primed by the HTBI set, a first-round RT-PCR was run on the TCR CDR3. Each CDR3 protein gets one entry after TCRdb re-called the multiplex PCR reads with MiXCR. The sample comprises some 720,000 distinct CDR3 sequences, about a sixth of which are singletons, and around 7.7% rests with the top ten. The sequenced sample was blood. These receptors all stem from a man aged 18 to 29 with Graves' hyperthyroidism.

The chain carries TRBV28 and TRBJ1-5, with unresolved D. V lost 1 base and J lost 6, with 4 bases in between. CDR1 and CDR2 from the germline V gene are MDHEN and SYDVKM. The CDR3 runs to 12 residues. The CDR3 nucleotides read TGTGCCAGCAGTTTATTAGCTCAGCCCCAGCATTTT. Residues: CASSLLAQPQHF.

This clonotype occurred many times. This chain links TRBV28 with TRBJ2-2; D is ambiguous. Trimming removed 1 base from V and 8 bases from J, with 5 bases in between. Germline assignment: CDR1 MDHEN and CDR2 SYDVKM. This CDR3 is built from 12 residues. The chain's CDR3 is CASSLLRGELFF. The CDR3 bases are TGTGCCAGCAGTTTATTACGGGGGGAGCTGTTTTTT.

This clonotype was detected a few times. V usage is TRBV9 and J usage is TRBJ2-1, with TRBD2 matching 13 bases. The CDR3 contains 15 residues. V lost 0 bases, J lost 8 bases, and 2 bases stayed unmatched. CDR1 and CDR2 from the germline V gene are SGDLS and YYNGEE. The CDR3 nucleotides are TGTGCCAGCAGCGTAGGTGGACTAGCGGGAGATGAGCAGTTCTTC. The encoded protein is CASSVGGLAGDEQFF.

There are many counts of this clonotype. The chain uses TRBV18 and TRBJ2-5; TRBD1 might be the D (5 bases). The V gene lost 3 bases and the J gene lost 2 bases, with 10 bases spanning the gap. CDR1 is KGHSH, CDR2 LQKENI, per germline. This CDR3 has 14 residues. The CDR3 nucleotides are TGTGCCAGCTCACCGCCTTACAGGCAAGAGACCCAGTACTTC. Its protein product is CASSPPYRQETQYF.

The sample holds a few counts of this clonotype. The chain links TRBV28 to TRBJ2-7; tentative D call: TRBD1 (6 bases). V lost 10 bases and J lost 1, with 11 bases in between. Germline V gene lookup returns CDR1 MDHEN and CDR2 SYDVKM. The CDR3 consists of 12 residues. The CDR3 sequence: CAIRTESYEQYF. CDR3 in DNA: TGTGCCATCCGGACAGAATCCTACGAGCAGTACTTC.

The chain uses TRBV27 and TRBJ1-5, with 8 bases fitting TRBD1. CDR1 is MNHEY and CDR2 is SMNVEV in the germline V gene (reference sequence). The CDR3 loop spans 15 amino acids. Trimming took 4 bases from V and 7 from J; bases not matched to a gene: 9. Here the CDR3 reads CASSWAGGDGQPQHF. The CDR3 DNA reads TGTGCCAGCAGTTGGGCAGGGGGCGACGGACAGCCCCAGCATTTT.

This clonotype has only a few counts. This chain connects TRBV19 to TRBJ1-2; a possible D gene is TRBD1 (5 bases). This CDR3 comprises 13 residues. V lost 9 bases and J 4 bases, leaving 15 bases between the germline ends. Looked up from germline, CDR1 is LNHDA and CDR2 is SQIVND (reference sequence). CDR3 sequence: CASEPGPGYGYTF. CDR3 DNA sequence: TGTGCCAGCGAACCAGGGCCTGGCTATGGCTACACCTTC.

This clonotype was picked up many times. The chain uses TRBV2 and TRBJ1-5; TRBD1 might be the D (6 bases). The CDR3 runs to 14 residues. Between the trimmed V and J ends, which lost 5 bases and 7 bases, there was a span of 15 bases. Germline CDR1 reads SNHLY; CDR2 reads FYNNEI. The CDR3 DNA sequence: TGTGCCAGCAGTTGGACAGCCCCATCCCAGCCCCAGCATTTT. Translation: CASSWTAPSQPQHF.

This clonotype was found many times. The rearrangement uses TRBV6-2 or TRBV6-3 and TRBJ2-7; 7 bases are shared with TRBD2. Per the germline V gene, CDR1 is MNHEY and CDR2 is SVGEGT. Unmatched junction bases numbered 10, after V lost 2 bases and J lost 3 bases. The CDR3 has 16 residues. The CDR3 DNA is TGTGCCAGCAGTTACCCGAGCACGGGAGGTGACTACGAGCAGTACTTC. This encodes CASSYPSTGGDYEQYF.

This clonotype was seen many times. This chain uses TRBV6-2 or TRBV6-3 with TRBJ2-1; possibly TRBD1 or TRBD2 for D (6 bases each). Looked up from germline, CDR1 is MNHEY and CDR2 is SVGEGT. This CDR3 contains 13 residues. Between the trimmed V and J ends, which lost 5 bases and 6 bases, there was a span of 11 bases. The CDR3 DNA reads as TGTGCCAGCAGTGACCGGGGGCGCAATGAGCAGTTCTTC. This encodes CASSDRGRNEQFF.

The CDR3 coding sequence is TGTGCCAGCAGTCAGCCCCGACAGGGGGCAGTGGCTGCTTTCTTT. Translating gives CASSQPRQGAVAAFF. The rearrangement uses TRBV27 and TRBJ1-1; 10 bases fit TRBD1. This CDR3 spans 15 amino acids. Germline CDR1 and CDR2: MNHEY and SMNVEV (reference sequence). V shed 5 bases and J 11 bases; nucleotides not matched to a gene: 14.

The CDR3 DNA reads as TGTGCCAGCAGCTTGGGACCGAGCAGCCCCGTCGTGTTTACCGAAAAACTGAGTGGTGAAAAACTGTTTTTT. It yields the protein CASSLGPSSPVVFTEKLSGEKLFF. V and J are TRBV5-6 and TRBJ1-4; D remains ambiguous. The length of the CDR3 is 24 residues. V was trimmed by 0 bases and J by 7 bases, leaving 40 bases between them. Germline assignment: CDR1 SGHDT and CDR2 YYEEEE.

The CDR3 region has the DNA TGCAGTGCTTCCAGTCCTGACGGGCGGAATGAGCAGTTCTTC. It is translated as CSASSPDGRNEQFF. The chain carries TRBV20-1 and TRBJ2-1, with D uncertain. Germline CDR1 DFQATT, CDR2 SNEGSKA (reference sequence). The CDR3 runs 14 residues. V was shortened by 5 bases and J by 7 bases, with 18 bases between the two germline ends.

This clonotype turned up a few times. The CDR3, as DNA: TGTGCCAGCAGCGTTAGGGGGACTAGCGGGCCCTACGAGCAGTACTTC. This gives the protein CASSVRGTSGPYEQYF. The V gene is TRBV9, the J gene TRBJ2-7; the match to TRBD2 covers 12 bases. Trimming at V came to 2 bases and at J to 2 bases, leaving 5 bases not matched to a gene. The CDR3 is made up of 16 amino acids. The V gene's germline CDR1 is SGDLS and CDR2 YYNGEE.

The chain links TRBV15 to TRBJ1-1; no definite D call. The V end was cut by 2 bases, the J end by 0 bases, with 7 bases between. CDR3 length: 14 residues. Germline V lookup: CDR1 LNHNV, CDR2 YYDKDF (reference sequence). CDR3 in DNA: TGTGCCACCAGCAGAAACGATCTGAACACTGAAGCTTTCTTT. It translates to CATSRNDLNTEAFF.

The rearrangement joins TRBV20-1 to TRBJ2-2; the match to TRBD1 covers 9 bases. The CDR3 length is 14 residues. V dropped 6 bases and J dropped 7; count of bases not matched to a gene: 9. Germline V gene sequence: CDR1 DFQATT, CDR2 SNEGSKA (reference sequence). DNA for the CDR3: TGCAGTGCGACCGGGACAGGGTCGATCGGGGAGCTGTTTTTT. Its translation: CSATGTGSIGELFF.

This clonotype has a handful of counts. The chain uses TRBV12-3 or TRBV12-4 and TRBJ2-3; D possibly corresponds to TRBD2 (5 bases). Trimming removed 3 bases at V and 7 bases at J, with 14 bases between. The CDR3 is made up of 14 amino acids. CDR3 sequence reads: CASSLNLPGNTQYF. DNA for the CDR3: TGTGCCAGCAGTTTGAATTTACCCGGGAATACGCAGTATTTT.

V is TRBV10-1 and J is TRBJ2-2; D ambiguous. The germline gives CDR1 WNHNN, CDR2 SYGVQD (reference sequence). The V gene lost 6 bases and the J gene lost 2 bases, with 10 bases spanning the gap. The CDR3 spans 14 residues. CDR3 residues: CASSATVNTGELFF. CDR3 sequence (DNA): TGCGCCAGCAGCGCAACGGTCAACACCGGGGAGCTGTTTTTT.

The rearrangement links TRBV7-3 to TRBJ1-2, with TRBD1 as a possible D gene (5 bases). V dropped 0 bases and J dropped 7 bases, with 15 bases sitting between them. The CDR3 is made up of 15 amino acids. Germline V gene sequence: CDR1 SGHTA, CDR2 FQGTGA. The CDR3 is CASSLTAGGQGGYTF. Written as DNA, the CDR3 is TGTGCCAGCAGCTTAACCGCCGGAGGGCAGGGTGGCTACACCTTC. The whole variable domain, filled in from reference TRBV7-3 and TRBJ1-2, reads GAGVSQTPSNKVTEKGKYVELRCDPISGHTALYWYRQSLGQGPEFLIYFQGTGAADDSGLPNDRFFAVRPEGSVSTLKIQRTERGDSAVYLCASSLTAGGQGGYTFGSGTRLTVV.

The chain employs TRBV24-1 and TRBJ2-1; 8 nucleotides align to TRBD1. The CDR3 length is 13 residues. Germline CDR1 KGHDR, CDR2 SFDVKD. Trimming took 6 bases from V and 9 from J; bases not matched to a gene: 6. CDR3 in amino acids: CATSTRGQGEQFF. CDR3 DNA: TGTGCCACCAGTACCAGGGGGCAGGGTGAGCAGTTCTTC.

This clonotype occurred a few times. The chain recombines TRBV7-9 with TRBJ2-5; D not certain. Per the germline V gene, CDR1 is SEHNR and CDR2 is FQNEAQ (reference sequence). Trimming cost V 2 bases and J 5 bases, with 12 bases left between them. The CDR3 is made up of 14 amino acids. CDR3 nucleotide sequence: TGTGCCAGCAGCTTACTTGGGGTGGGCGAGACCCAGTACTTC. Its translation: CASSLLGVGETQYF.

The J gene is TRBJ2-2, the V gene TRBV19; D gene unclear. CDR1 is LNHDA and CDR2 is SQIVND in the germline V gene (reference sequence). V dropped 3 bases and J dropped 4 bases, with 12 bases sitting between them. This CDR3 is 15 amino acids long. CDR3 loop: CASSIDGSSTGELFF. CDR3 nucleotide sequence: TGTGCCAGTAGTATTGACGGCAGTAGCACCGGGGAGCTGTTTTTT.

This sequence joins TRBV14 and TRBJ2-7; D is possibly TRBD1 or TRBD2 (5 bases each). The CDR3 extends over 16 amino acids. Trimming shortened V by 4 bases and J by 0 bases, and 16 bases separated the two germline ends. The V gene's germline CDR1 is SGHDN and CDR2 FVKESK. The CDR3 is CASSLFGTGSSYEQYF. For the CDR3, the DNA is TGTGCCAGCAGCCTATTTGGGACGGGAAGCTCCTACGAGCAGTACTTC.

A few counts support this clonotype. The gene calls are TRBV20-1 and TRBJ1-5; 8 nucleotides match TRBD1. Looked up from germline, CDR1 is DFQATT and CDR2 is SNEGSKA (reference sequence). This CDR3 spans 15 amino acids. With 3 bases clipped from V and 6 bases from J, the junction kept 10 bases outside the gene matches. CDR3 DNA: TGCAGTGCTAGTCCCCGGACAGGGAAGGGTCAGCCCCAGCATTTT. It is translated as CSASPRTGKGQPQHF.

The chain's CDR3 is CASSELAANSPLHF. The CDR3 DNA reads TGCGCCAGCAGTGAGCTGGCAGCCAATTCACCCCTCCACTTT. J is TRBJ1-6 and V is TRBV10-2; D uncertain. V was clipped by 2 bases and J by 7 bases, with 9 bases between them. CDR3 length: 14 amino acids. Germline V gives CDR1 WSHSY, CDR2 SAAADI.

This sequence joins TRBV27 and TRBJ1-2; no clear D gene. This CDR3 is built from 15 residues. CDR1 and CDR2 from the germline V gene are MNHEY and SMNVEV (reference sequence). Trimming took 0 bases from V and 0 from J, leaving 8 bases between them. CDR3 sequence reads: CASSLSPEPNYGYTF. In nucleotides, the CDR3 is TGTGCCAGCAGTTTATCCCCCGAGCCTAACTATGGCTACACCTTC.

This clonotype was observed at least ten times. The chain has TRBV7-2 and TRBJ2-3; 7 bases are a match to TRBD1. The CDR3 runs 15 residues. The V and J ends lost 4 bases and 3 bases, in that order; junction bases with no gene match: 7. Germline CDR1 reads SGHTA; CDR2 reads FQGNSA. The CDR3 sequence: CASSSTGLGTDTQYF. The DNA for the CDR3 is TGTGCCAGCAGCTCGACAGGGTTAGGGACAGATACGCAGTATTTT.

This clonotype was counted at least ten times. The gene calls are TRBV6-2 or TRBV6-3 and TRBJ2-5; 11 bases are a match to TRBD2. Germline-derived CDR1 and CDR2 are MNHEY and SVGEGT. Trimming at V came to 6 bases and at J to 4 bases, leaving 7 bases not matched to a gene. CDR3 length: 15 residues. The CDR3 nucleotides are TGTGCCAGCAGCTCTGGGACTAGCGGAGGAGAGACCCAGTACTTC. Its translation is CASSSGTSGGETQYF.

Many counts were recorded for this clonotype. The gene calls are TRBV30 and TRBJ2-1, with D possibly matching TRBD1 (5 bases). This CDR3 spans 12 amino acids. V lost 7 bases and J 2 bases, leaving 9 bases between the germline ends. Germline V lookup: CDR1 GTSNPN, CDR2 SVGIG (reference sequence). The CDR3 reads CAYKGTYNEQFF. CDR3 in DNA: TGTGCCTACAAGGGGACCTACAATGAGCAGTTCTTC.

The chain uses TRBV29-1 and TRBJ2-5, with 12 bases identical to TRBD2. The V segment lost 7 bases and the J segment 5 bases; nucleotides outside the gene matches: 2. The germline gives CDR1 SQVTM, CDR2 ANQGSEA. This CDR3 spans 12 amino acids. The CDR3 here is CSGTSGKETQYF. In nucleotides, the CDR3 is TGCAGCGGGACTAGCGGGAAGGAGACCCAGTACTTC.